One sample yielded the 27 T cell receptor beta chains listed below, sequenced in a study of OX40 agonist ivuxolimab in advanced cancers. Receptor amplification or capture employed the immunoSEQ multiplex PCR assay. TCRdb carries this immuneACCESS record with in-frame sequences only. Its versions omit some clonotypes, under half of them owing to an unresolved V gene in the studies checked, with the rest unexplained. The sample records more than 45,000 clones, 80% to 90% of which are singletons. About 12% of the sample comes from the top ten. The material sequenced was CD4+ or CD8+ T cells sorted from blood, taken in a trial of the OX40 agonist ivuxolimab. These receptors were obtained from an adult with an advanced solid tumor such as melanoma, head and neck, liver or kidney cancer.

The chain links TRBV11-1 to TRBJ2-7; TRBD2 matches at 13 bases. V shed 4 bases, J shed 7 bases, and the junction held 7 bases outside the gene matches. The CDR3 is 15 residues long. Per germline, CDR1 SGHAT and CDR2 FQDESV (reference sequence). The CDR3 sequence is CASSSGLAGFGEQYF. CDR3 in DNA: TGTGCCAGCAGCTCGGGACTAGCGGGATTCGGAGAGCAGTACTTC.

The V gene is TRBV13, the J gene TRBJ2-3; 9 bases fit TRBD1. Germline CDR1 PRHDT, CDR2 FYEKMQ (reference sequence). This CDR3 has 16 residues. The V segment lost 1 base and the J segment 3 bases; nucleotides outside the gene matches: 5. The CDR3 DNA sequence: TGTGCCAGCAGCTTAGAAGACAGGGGGAGGACAGATACGCAGTATTTT. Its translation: CASSLEDRGRTDTQYF.

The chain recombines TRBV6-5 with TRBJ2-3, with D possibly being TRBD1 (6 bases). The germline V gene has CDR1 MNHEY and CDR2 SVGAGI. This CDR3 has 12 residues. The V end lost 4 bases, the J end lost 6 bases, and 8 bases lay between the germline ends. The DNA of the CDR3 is TGTGCCAGCAGTTCACAGGGCGATACGCAGTATTTT. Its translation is CASSSQGDTQYF.

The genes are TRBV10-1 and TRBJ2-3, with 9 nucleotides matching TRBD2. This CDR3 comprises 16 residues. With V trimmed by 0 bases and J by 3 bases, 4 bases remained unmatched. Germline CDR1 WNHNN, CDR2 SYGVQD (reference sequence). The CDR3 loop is CASSESWTSETDTQYF. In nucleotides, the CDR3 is TGCGCCAGCAGTGAGTCGTGGACTAGCGAGACAGATACGCAGTATTTT.

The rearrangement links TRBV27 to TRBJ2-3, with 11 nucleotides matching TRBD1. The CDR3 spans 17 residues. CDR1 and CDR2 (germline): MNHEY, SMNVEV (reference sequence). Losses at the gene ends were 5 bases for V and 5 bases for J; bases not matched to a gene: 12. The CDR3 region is CASSPTPWDRGGDTQYF. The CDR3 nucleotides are TGTGCCAGCAGTCCCACCCCTTGGGACAGGGGGGGAGATACGCAGTATTTT.

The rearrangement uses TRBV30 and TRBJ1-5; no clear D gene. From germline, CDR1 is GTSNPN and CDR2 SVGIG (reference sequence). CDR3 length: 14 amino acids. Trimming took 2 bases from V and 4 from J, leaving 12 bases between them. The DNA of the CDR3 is TGTGCCTGGAGTTCCCTAGGGCCTAATCAGCCCCAGCATTTT. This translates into CAWSSLGPNQPQHF.

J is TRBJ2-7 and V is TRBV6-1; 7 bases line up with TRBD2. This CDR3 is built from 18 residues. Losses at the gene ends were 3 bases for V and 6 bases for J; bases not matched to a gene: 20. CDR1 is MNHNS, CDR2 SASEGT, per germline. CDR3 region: CASSEGPPGLVLASEQYV. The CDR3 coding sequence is TGTGCCAGCAGTGAGGGCCCCCCCGGACTAGTTTTGGCATCCGAGCAGTACGTC.

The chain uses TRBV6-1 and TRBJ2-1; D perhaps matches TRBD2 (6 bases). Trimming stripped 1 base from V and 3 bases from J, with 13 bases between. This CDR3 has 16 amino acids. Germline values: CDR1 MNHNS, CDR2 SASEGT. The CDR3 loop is CASSEEGGTIYNEQFF. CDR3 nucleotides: TGTGCCAGCAGTGAAGAAGGAGGGACCATCTACAATGAGCAGTTCTTC.

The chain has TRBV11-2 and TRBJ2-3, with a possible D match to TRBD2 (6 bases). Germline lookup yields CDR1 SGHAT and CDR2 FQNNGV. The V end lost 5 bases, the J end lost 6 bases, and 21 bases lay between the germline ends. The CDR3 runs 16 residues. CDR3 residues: CASSGLGGMGSDTQYF. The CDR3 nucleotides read TGTGCCAGCAGCGGCCTCGGGGGTATGGGTTCGGATACGCAGTATTTT.

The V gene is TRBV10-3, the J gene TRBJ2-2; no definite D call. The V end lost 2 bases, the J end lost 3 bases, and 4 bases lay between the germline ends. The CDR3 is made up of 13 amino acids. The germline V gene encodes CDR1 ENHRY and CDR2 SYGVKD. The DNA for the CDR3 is TGTGCCATCAGTGAGCTTGACACCGGGGAGCTGTTTTTT. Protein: CAISELDTGELFF.

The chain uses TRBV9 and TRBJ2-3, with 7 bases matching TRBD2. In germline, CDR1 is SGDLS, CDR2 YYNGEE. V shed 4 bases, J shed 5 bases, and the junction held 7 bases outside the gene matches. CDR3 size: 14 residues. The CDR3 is CASSPNGGGDTQYF. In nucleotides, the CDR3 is TGTGCCAGCAGCCCCAACGGCGGGGGAGATACGCAGTATTTT. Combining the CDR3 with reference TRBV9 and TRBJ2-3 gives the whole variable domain DSGVTQTPKHLITATGQRVTLRCSPRSGDLSVYWYQQSLDQGLQFLIQYYNGEERAKGNILERFSAQQFPDLHSELNLSSLELGDSALYFCASSPNGGGDTQYFGPGTRLTVL.

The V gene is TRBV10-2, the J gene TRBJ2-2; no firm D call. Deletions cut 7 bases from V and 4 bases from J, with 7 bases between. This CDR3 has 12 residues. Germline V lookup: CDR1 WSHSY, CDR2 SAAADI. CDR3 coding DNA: TGCGCCAGCAAGAAGTTCACCGGGGAGCTGTTTTTT. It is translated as CASKKFTGELFF.

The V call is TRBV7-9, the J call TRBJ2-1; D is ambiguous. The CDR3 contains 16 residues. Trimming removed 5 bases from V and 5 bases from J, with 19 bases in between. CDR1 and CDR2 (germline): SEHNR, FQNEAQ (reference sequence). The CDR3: CASSEKKNSRNNEQFF. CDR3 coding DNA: TGTGCCAGCAGCGAAAAGAAGAATAGCCGAAACAATGAGCAGTTCTTC.

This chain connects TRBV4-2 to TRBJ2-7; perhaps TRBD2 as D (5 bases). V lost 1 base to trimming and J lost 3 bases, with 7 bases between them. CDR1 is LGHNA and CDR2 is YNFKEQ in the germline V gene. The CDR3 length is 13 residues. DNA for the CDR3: TGTGCCAGCAGCCAAGGAGGGAACTACGAGCAGTACTTC. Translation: CASSQGGNYEQYF.

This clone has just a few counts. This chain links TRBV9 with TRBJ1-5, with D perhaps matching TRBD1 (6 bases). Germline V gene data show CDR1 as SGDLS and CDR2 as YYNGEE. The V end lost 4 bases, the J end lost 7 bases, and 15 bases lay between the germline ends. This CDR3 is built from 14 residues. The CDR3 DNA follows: TGTGCCAGCAGCCCGTACGACGGGGGCCAGCCCCAGCATTTT. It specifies CASSPYDGGQPQHF.

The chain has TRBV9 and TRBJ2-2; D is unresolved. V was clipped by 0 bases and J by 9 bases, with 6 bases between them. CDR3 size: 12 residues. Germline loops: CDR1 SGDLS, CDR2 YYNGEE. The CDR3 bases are TGTGCCAGCAGCGTAGGGGGAAGGGAGCTGTTTTTT. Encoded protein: CASSVGGRELFF.

The CDR3 DNA reads as TGTGCCAGCAGCCGGACTAGCGGGAGCGGGACCCAGTACTTC. Its protein is CASSRTSGSGTQYF. V gene TRBV2 combines with J gene TRBJ2-5; 13 bases fit TRBD2. Trimming removed 6 bases from V and 7 bases from J; junction bases left unmatched: 5. CDR3 size: 14 residues. Germline V gene sequence: CDR1 SNHLY, CDR2 FYNNEI.

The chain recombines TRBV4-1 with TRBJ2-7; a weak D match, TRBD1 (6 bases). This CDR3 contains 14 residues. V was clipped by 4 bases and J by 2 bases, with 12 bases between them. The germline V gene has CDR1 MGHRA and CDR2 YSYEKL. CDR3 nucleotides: TGCGCCAGCAGCCGCGAGGACAGTGCCTACGAGCAGTACTTC. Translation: CASSREDSAYEQYF.

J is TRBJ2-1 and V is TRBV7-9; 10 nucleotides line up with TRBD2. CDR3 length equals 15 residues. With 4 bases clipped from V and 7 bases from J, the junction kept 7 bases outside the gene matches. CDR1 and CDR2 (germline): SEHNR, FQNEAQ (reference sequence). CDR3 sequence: CASSSSGRAGNEQFF. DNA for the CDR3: TGTGCCAGCAGCTCAAGCGGGAGGGCCGGAAATGAGCAGTTCTTC.

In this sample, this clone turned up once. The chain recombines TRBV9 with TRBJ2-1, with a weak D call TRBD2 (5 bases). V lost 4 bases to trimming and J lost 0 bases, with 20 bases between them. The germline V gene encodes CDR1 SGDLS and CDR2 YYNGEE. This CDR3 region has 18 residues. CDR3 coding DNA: TGTGCCAGCAGCCCAAAGCCGGGGATAGGGATCTCCTACAATGAGCAGTTCTTC. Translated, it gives CASSPKPGIGISYNEQFF.

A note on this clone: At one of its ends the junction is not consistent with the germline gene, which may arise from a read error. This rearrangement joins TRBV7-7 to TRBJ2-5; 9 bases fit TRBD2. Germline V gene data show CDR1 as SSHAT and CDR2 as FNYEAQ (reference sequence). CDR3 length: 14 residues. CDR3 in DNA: TGTGCTAGCAGCTCAAGACTAGCGGAGGAGACCCAGTACTTC. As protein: CASSSRLAEETQYF.

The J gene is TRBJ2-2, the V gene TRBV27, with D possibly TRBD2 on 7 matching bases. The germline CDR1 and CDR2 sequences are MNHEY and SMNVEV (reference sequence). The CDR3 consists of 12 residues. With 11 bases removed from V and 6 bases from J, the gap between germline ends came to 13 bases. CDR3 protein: CAARGGAGELFF. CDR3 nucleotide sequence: TGTGCCGCGAGAGGGGGGGCCGGGGAGCTGTTTTTT.

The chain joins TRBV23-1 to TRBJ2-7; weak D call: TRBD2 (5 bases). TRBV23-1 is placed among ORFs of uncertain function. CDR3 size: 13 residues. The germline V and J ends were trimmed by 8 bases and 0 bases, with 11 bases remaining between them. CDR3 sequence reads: CASPPEGSYEQYV. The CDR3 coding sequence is TGCGCCAGCCCTCCCGAGGGCTCCTACGAGCAGTACGTC.

CDR3 residues: CASSLPSVGSSTDTQYF. The DNA of the CDR3 is TGTGCCAGCAGCTTACCTTCAGTGGGTTCTAGCACAGATACGCAGTATTTT. This chain uses TRBV7-9 with TRBJ2-3, with D unclear. CDR3 length: 17 amino acids. V gave up 2 bases and J gave up 0 bases, with 15 bases separating them. In germline, CDR1 is SEHNR, CDR2 FQNEAQ (reference sequence).

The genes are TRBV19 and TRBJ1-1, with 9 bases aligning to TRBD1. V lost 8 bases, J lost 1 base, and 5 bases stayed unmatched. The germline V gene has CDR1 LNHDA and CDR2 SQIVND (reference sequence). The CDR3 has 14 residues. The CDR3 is CASGTGMGNTEAFF. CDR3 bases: TGTGCCAGTGGGACAGGGATGGGGAACACTGAAGCTTTCTTT.

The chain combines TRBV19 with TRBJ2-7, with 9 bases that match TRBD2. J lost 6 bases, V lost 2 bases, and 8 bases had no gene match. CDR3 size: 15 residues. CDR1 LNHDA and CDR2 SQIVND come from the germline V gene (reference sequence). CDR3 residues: CASSIKGGRASEQYF. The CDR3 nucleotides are TGTGCCAGTAGTATAAAAGGCGGGAGGGCCTCCGAGCAGTACTTC.

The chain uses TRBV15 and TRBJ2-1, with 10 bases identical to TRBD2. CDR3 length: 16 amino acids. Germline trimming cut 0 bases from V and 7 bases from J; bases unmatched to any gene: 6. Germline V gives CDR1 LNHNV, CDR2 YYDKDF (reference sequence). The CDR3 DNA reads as TGTGCCACCAGCAGAGATGTCCTAGCGGGGGATAATGAGCAGTTCTTC. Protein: CATSRDVLAGDNEQFF.